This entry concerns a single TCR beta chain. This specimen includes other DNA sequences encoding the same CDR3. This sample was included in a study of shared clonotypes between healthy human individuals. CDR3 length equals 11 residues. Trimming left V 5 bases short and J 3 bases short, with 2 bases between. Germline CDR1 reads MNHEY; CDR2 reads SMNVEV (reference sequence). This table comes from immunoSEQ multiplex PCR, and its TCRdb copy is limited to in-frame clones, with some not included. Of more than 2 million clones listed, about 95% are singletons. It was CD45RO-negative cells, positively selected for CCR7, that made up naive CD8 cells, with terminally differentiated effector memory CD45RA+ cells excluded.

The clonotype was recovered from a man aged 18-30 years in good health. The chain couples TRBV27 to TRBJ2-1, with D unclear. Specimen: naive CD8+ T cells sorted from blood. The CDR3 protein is CASSLYNEQFF. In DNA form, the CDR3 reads TGTGCCAGCAGTCTCTACAATGAGCAGTTCTTC.